Described below is a single T cell receptor (beta chain) sequence and its context. Germline V lookup: CDR1 LGHDT, CDR2 YNNKEL (reference sequence). With 5 bases removed from V and 4 bases from J, the gap between germline ends came to 20 bases. The CDR3 runs to 16 residues. Via MiXCR, TCRdb re-called the RT-PCR reads, giving one row per CDR3 protein. The sample includes hundreds of thousands of distinct CDR3 sequences, more than 13% of them seen just once. Sequencing used memory CD4+ T cells from blood. The gene calls are TRBV3-1 and TRBJ1-2; D might be TRBD1 (6 bases). The receptor's source is a female donor in good health, serving as a healthy control. CDR3 sequence (DNA): TGTGCCAGCAGCTTCTTCTCCTTACAGGGCAGCTATGGCTACACCTTC. This codes for CASSFFSLQGSYGYTF.